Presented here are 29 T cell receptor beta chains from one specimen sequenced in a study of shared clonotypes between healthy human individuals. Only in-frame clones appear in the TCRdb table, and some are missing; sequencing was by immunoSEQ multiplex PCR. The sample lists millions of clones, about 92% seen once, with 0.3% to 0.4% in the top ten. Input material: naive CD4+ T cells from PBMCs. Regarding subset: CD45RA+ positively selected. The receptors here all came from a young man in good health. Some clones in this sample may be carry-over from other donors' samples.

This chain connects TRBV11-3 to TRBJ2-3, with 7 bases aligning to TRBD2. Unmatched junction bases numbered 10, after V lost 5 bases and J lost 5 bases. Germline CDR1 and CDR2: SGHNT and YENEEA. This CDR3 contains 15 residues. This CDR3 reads CASSAREKGRDTQYF. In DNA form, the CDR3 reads TGTGCCAGCAGCGCGCGGGAGAAAGGTAGAGATACGCAGTATTTT.

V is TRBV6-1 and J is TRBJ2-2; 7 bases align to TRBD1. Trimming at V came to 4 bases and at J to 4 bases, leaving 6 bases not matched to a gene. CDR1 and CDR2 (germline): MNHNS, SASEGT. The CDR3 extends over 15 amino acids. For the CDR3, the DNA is TGTGCCAGCAGTGCCCGGGACAGCAGCACCGGGGAGCTGTTTTTT. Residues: CASSARDSSTGELFF.

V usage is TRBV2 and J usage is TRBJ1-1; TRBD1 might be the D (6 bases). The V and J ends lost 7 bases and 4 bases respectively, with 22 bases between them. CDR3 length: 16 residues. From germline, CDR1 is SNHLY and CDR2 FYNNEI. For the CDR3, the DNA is TGTGCCAGCACAGAAAGCAGGGGCCCTTCGGGCACTGAAGCTTTCTTT. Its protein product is CASTESRGPSGTEAFF.

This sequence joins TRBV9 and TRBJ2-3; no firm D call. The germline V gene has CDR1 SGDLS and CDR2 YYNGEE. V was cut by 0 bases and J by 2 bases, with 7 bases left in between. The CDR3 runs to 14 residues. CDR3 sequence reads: CASSVESHTDTQYF. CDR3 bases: TGTGCCAGCAGCGTAGAAAGCCACACAGATACGCAGTATTTT.

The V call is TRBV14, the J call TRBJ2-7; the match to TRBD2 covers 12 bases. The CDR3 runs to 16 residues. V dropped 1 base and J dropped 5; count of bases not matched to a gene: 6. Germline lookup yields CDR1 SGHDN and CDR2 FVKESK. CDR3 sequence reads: CASSQGPGLAGHEQYF. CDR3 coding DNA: TGTGCCAGCAGCCAAGGGCCGGGACTAGCGGGCCACGAGCAGTACTTC.

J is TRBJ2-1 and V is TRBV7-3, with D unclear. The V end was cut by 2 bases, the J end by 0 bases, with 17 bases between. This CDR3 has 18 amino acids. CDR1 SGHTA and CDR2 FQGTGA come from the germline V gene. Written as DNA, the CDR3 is TGTGCCAGCAGCTTATCGCCCCCCGCGACCATCTCCTACAATGAGCAGTTCTTC. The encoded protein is CASSLSPPATISYNEQFF.

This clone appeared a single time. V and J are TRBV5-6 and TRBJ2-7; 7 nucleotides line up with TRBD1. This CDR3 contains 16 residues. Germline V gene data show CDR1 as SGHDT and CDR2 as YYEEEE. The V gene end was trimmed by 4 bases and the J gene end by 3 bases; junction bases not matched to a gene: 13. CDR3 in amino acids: CASSRRSGTAYYEQYF. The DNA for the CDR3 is TGTGCCAGCAGCCGTCGATCCGGGACAGCCTACTACGAGCAGTACTTC. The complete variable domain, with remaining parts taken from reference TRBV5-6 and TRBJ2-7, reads DAGVTQSPTHLIKTRGQQVTLRCSPKSGHDTVSWYQQALGQGPQFIFQYYEEEERQRGNFPDRFSGHQFPNYSSELNVNALLLGDSALYLCASSRRSGTAYYEQYFGPGTRLTVT.

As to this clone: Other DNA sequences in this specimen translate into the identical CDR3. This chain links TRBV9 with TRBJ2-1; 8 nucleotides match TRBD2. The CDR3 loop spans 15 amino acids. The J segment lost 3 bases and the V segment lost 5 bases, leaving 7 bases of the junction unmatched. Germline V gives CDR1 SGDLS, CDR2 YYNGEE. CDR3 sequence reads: CASSATSGVYNEQFF. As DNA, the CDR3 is TGTGCCAGCAGTGCCACTAGCGGAGTCTACAATGAGCAGTTCTTC. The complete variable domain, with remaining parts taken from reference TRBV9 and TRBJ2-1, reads DSGVTQTPKHLITATGQRVTLRCSPRSGDLSVYWYQQSLDQGLQFLIQYYNGEERAKGNILERFSAQQFPDLHSELNLSSLELGDSALYFCASSATSGVYNEQFFGPGTRLTVL.

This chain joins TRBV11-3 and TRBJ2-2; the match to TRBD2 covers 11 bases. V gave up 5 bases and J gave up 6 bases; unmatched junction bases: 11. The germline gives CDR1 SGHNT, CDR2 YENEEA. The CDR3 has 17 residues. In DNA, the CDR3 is TGTGCCAGCAGCGCACAACTAGCGGGAGTCTCACCCGGGGAGCTGTTTTTT. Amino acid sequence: CASSAQLAGVSPGELFF.

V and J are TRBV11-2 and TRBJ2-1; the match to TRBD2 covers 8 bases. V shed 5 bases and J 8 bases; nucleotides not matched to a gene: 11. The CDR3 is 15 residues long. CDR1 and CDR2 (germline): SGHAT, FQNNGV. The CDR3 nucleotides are TGTGCCAGCAGCATTCCGGGACTAGGAGGGGATGAGCAGTTCTTC. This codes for CASSIPGLGGDEQFF.

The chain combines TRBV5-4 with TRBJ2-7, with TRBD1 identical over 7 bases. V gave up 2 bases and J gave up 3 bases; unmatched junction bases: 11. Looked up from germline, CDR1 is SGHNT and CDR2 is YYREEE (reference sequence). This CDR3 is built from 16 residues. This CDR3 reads CASSFGMGQGDYEQYF. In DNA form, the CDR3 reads TGTGCCAGCAGCTTTGGAATGGGTCAGGGGGACTACGAGCAGTACTTC.

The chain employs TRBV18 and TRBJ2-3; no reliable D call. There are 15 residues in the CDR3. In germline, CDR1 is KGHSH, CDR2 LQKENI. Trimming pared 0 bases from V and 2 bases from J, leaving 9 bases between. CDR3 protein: CASSPPSTATDTQYF. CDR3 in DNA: TGTGCCAGCTCACCACCGTCCACAGCCACAGATACGCAGTATTTT.

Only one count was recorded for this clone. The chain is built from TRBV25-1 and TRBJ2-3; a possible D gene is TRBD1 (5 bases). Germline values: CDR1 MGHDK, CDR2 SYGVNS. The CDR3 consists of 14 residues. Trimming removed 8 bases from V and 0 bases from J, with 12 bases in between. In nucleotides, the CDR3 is TGTGCCAGCCAGGGTAGTTGGAGCACAGATACGCAGTATTTT. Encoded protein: CASQGSWSTDTQYF.

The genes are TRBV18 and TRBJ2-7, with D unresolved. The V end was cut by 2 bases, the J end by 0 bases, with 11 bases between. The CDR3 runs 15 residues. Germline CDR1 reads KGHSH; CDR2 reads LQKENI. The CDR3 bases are TGTGCCAGCTCACCAATGGTAGAAAGCTCCTACGAGCAGTACTTC. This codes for CASSPMVESSYEQYF.

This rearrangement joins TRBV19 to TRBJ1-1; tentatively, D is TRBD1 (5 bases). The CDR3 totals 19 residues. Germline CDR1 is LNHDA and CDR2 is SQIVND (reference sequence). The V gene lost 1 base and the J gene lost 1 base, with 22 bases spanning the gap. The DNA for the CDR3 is TGTGCCAGTAGTATAGTAAACGGGCAGACAGTGATCAGGAACACTGAAGCTTTCTTT. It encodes CASSIVNGQTVIRNTEAFF.

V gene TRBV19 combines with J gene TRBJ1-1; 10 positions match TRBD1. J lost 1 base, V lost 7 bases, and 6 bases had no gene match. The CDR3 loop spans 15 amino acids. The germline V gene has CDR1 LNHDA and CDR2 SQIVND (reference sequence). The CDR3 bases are TGTGCCAGTACCCGGGACAGGGGTAGGAACACTGAAGCTTTCTTT. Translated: CASTRDRGRNTEAFF.

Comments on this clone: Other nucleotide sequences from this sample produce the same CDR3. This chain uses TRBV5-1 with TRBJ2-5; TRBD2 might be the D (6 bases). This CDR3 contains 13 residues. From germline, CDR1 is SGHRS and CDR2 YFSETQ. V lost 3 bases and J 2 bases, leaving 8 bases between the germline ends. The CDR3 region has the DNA TGCGCCAGCAGCTACGGGAGTCAAGAGACCCAGTACTTC. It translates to CASSYGSQETQYF.

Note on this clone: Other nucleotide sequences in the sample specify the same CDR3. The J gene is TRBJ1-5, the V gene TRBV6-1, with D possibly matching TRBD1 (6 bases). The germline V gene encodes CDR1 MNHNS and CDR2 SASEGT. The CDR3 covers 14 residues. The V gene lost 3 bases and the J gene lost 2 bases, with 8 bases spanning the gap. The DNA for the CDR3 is TGTGCCAGCAGTGAGGCAGGGGGCAATCAGCCCCAGCATTTT. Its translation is CASSEAGGNQPQHF.

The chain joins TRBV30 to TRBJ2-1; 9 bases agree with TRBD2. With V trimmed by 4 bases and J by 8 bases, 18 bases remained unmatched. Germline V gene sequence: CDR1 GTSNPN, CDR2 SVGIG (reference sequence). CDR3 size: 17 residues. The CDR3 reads CAWINIRSGRWWDEQFF. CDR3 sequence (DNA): TGTGCCTGGATCAACATAAGGAGCGGGAGGTGGTGGGATGAGCAGTTCTTC.

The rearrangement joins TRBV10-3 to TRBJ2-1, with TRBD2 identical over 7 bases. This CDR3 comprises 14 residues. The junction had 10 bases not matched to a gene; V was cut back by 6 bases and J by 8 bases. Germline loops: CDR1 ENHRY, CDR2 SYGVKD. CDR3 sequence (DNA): TGTGCCATCAGCGAAGGACTAGTAGGCTATGAGCAGTTCTTC. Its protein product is CAISEGLVGYEQFF.

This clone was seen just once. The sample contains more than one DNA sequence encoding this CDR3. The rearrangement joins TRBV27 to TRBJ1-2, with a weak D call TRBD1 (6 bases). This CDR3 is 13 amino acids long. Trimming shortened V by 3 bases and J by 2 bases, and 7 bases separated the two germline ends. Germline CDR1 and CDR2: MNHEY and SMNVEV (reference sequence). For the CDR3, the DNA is TGTGCCAGCAGTTTTAGGGGGAACTATGGCTACACCTTC. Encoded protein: CASSFRGNYGYTF.

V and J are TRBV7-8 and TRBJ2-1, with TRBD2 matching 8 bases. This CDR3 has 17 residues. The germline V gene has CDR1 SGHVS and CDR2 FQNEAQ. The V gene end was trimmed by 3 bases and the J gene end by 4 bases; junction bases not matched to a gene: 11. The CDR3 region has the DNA TGTGCCAGCAGCTTCCGACGTGAGGCGGGAGGATACAATGAGCAGTTCTTC. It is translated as CASSFRREAGGYNEQFF.

CDR3 sequence (DNA): TGTGCCAGCAGCCAAGCTTGGCGGGAGAACACCGGGGAGCTGTTTTTT. It translates to CASSQAWRENTGELFF. V is TRBV4-2 and J is TRBJ2-2; maybe TRBD2 (6 bases). CDR3 length: 16 residues. Trimming left V 1 base short and J 1 base short, with 10 bases between. Germline CDR1 is LGHNA and CDR2 is YNFKEQ.

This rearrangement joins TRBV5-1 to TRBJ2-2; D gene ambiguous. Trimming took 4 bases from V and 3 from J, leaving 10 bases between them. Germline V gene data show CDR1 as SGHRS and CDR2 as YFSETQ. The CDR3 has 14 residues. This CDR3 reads CASSLMLDTGELFF. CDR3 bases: TGCGCCAGCAGCCTGATGTTAGACACCGGGGAGCTGTTTTTT.

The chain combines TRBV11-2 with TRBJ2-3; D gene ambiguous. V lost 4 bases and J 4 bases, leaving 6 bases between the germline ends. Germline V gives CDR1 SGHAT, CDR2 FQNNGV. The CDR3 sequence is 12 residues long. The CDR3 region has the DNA TGTGCCAGCAGCTGGGGTCCAGATACGCAGTATTTT. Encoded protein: CASSWGPDTQYF.

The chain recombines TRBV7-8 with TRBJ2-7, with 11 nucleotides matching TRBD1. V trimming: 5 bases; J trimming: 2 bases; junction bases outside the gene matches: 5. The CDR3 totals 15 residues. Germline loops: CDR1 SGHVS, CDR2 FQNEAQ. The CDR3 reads CASSPSGQGAYEQYF. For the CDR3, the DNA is TGTGCCAGCAGCCCATCGGGACAGGGGGCCTACGAGCAGTACTTC.

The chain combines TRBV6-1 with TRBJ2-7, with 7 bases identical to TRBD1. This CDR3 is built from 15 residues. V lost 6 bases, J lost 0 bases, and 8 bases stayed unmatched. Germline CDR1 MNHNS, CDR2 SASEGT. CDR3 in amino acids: CASSVSTGYSYEQYF. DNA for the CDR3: TGTGCCAGCAGCGTCTCGACAGGGTACTCCTACGAGCAGTACTTC.

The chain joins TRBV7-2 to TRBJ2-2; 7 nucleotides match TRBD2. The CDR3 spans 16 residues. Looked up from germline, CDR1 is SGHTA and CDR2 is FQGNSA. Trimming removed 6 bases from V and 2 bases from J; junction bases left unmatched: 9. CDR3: CASRSIAGDNTGELFF. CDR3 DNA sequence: TGTGCCAGCAGAAGCATAGCGGGTGATAACACCGGGGAGCTGTTTTTT.

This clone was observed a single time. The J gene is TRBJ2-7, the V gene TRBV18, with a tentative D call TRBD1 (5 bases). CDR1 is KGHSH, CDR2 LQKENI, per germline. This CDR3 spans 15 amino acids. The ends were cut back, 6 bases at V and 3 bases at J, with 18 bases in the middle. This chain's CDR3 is CASSPGSTSIYEQYF. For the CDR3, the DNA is TGTGCCAGCTCCCCAGGGTCTACCTCAATCTACGAGCAGTACTTC.